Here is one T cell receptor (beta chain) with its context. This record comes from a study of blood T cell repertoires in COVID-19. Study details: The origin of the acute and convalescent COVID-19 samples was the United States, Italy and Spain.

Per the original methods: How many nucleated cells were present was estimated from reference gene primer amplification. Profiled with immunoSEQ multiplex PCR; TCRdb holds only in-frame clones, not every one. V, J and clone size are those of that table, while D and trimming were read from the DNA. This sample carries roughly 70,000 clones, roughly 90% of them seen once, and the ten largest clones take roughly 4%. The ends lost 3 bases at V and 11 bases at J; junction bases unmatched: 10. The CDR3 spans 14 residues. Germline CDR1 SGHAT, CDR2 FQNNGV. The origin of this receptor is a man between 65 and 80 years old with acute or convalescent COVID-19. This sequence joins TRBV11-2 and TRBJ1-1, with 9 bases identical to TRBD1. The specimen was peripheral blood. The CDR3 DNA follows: TGTGCCAGCAGCTTTCCGGGGACAGGGCGCCTGGCTTTCTTT. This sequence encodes CASSFPGTGRLAFF.